Listed here is a single TCR beta chain. This entry belongs to a study of siplizumab effects on memory and regulatory T cells. The CDR3 is 12 amino acids. The V gene lost 8 bases and the J gene lost 6 bases, with 12 bases spanning the gap. Germline assignment: CDR1 SGHTA and CDR2 FQGNSA. The method was immunoSEQ multiplex PCR; TCRdb's version includes in-frame clones alone and lacks a portion of them. The sample lists fewer than 100,000 clones; 90% to 95% were seen once. This chain connects TRBV7-2 to TRBJ2-3; possibly TRBD2 for D (6 bases). Material: non-Treg CD4+ T cells sorted from blood. The sequence came from a human donor in good health. In DNA form, the CDR3 reads TGTGCCAGCGGTTGGGGGGTGGATACGCAGTATTTT. This translates into CASGWGVDTQYF.